The 16 T cell receptor beta chains reported below all come from one sample, sequenced in a study of glioma-infiltrating T cells. The iRepertoire nested amplicon-rescue multiplex PCR amplified TCR alpha and beta CDR3s from RNA. TCRdb redid the calling of the multiplex PCR reads with MiXCR, one entry per CDR3 protein. The sample yields fewer than 55,000 distinct CDR3 sequences, under 25% seen once. The sequenced sample consisted of glioma tissue, nonneoplastic brain tissue, or PBMCs (not recorded which). These receptors were collected from a human donor with low-grade glioma or glioblastoma, undergoing nonglioma brain surgery, or in good health (not recorded which).

Of note for this clonotype: At one boundary the junction diverges from the germline segment, which might be a read error. The chain carries TRBV6-1 and TRBJ2-7; D possibly matches TRBD1 or TRBD2 (5 bases each). The CDR3 consists of 13 residues. Germline CDR1 is MNHNS and CDR2 is SASEGT. CDR3: CTSSPGPPYEQYF. Written as DNA, the CDR3 is TGTACCAGCAGTCCGGGACCTCCCTACGAGCAGTACTTC.

The J gene is TRBJ2-7, the V gene TRBV12-3 or TRBV12-4, with D perhaps assigned TRBD1 or TRBD2 (5 bases each). Trimming removed 9 bases from V and 9 bases from J, with 15 bases in between. The CDR3 is made up of 11 amino acids. The CDR3 reads CASSTRDGQYF. The CDR3 DNA sequence: TGTGCCAGTTCCACTAGGGACGGGCAGTACTTC.

This clonotype was detected a few times. Just one base apart from a much larger clone, this may be a read error. The rearrangement joins TRBV11-2 to TRBJ1-2, with a possible D match to TRBD1 (6 bases). The CDR3 runs 17 residues. Between the trimmed V and J ends, which lost 4 bases and 0 bases, there was a span of 18 bases. CDR1 and CDR2 from the germline V gene are SGHAT and FQNNGV. The CDR3 DNA is TGTGCCAGCAGCTCCGTCGGGTCGGGGGCTGCTAACTATGGCTACACCTTC. Protein product: CASSSVGSGAANYGYTF.

By share, this clonotype ranks as medium-sized (0.01 to 0.1%). The chain joins TRBV28 to TRBJ1-5, with unresolved D. The CDR3 spans 14 residues. Trimming shortened V by 7 bases and J by 0 bases, and 10 bases separated the two germline ends. The germline V gene has CDR1 MDHEN and CDR2 SYDVKM. CDR3 sequence (DNA): TGTGCCAGCATTCGAGCCGGTAGCAATCAGCCCCAGCATTTT. It encodes CASIRAGSNQPQHF.

This clonotype was observed many times. The V and J genes are TRBV24-1 and TRBJ2-2, with 8 nucleotides matching TRBD1. The germline V gene encodes CDR1 KGHDR and CDR2 SFDVKD. CDR3 size: 15 residues. J was trimmed by 6 bases and V by 3 bases; bases with no gene match: 5. The CDR3 loop is CATSDLNRGSGELFF. The DNA for the CDR3 is TGTGCCACCAGTGATCTTAACAGGGGGTCCGGGGAGCTGTTTTTT.

This clonotype was observed a handful of times. V is TRBV29-1 and J is TRBJ2-1, with D tentatively TRBD1 or TRBD2 (5 bases each). V shed 6 bases and J shed 5 bases, with 17 bases lying between them. There are 14 residues in the CDR3. From germline, CDR1 is SQVTM and CDR2 ANQGSEA. The CDR3 sequence is CSVIPGPANNEQFF. The DNA of the CDR3 is TGCAGCGTCATTCCGGGACCCGCAAACAATGAGCAGTTCTTC.

This clonotype was detected ten times or more. This chain connects TRBV2 to TRBJ1-6; D not certain. Germline V gene data show CDR1 as SNHLY and CDR2 as FYNNEI. Trimming stripped 7 bases from V and 4 bases from J, with 14 bases between. CDR3 length equals 15 residues. The CDR3 here is CASKARQQYNSPLHF. In DNA, the CDR3 is TGTGCCAGCAAAGCAAGGCAGCAATATAATTCACCCCTCCACTTT.

This clonotype was observed a few times. V and J are TRBV19 and TRBJ2-1; a weak D match, TRBD2 (7 bases). V gave up 5 bases and J gave up 0 bases, with 17 bases separating them. This CDR3 has 17 residues. Germline CDR1 reads LNHDA; CDR2 reads SQIVND (reference sequence). CDR3 protein: CASSLTSGGISYNEQFF. For the CDR3, the DNA is TGTGCCAGTAGTTTGACATCGGGGGGCATCTCCTACAATGAGCAGTTCTTC.

By share, this clonotype counts as medium-sized. The chain combines TRBV7-2 with TRBJ2-3; D gene ambiguous. V was cut by 5 bases and J by 0 bases, with 12 bases left in between. The CDR3 is 15 residues long. Germline V CDR1 and CDR2: SGHTA, FQGNSA. The DNA for the CDR3 is TGTGCCAGCAGCCAAGACTTGGCTAGCACAGATACGCAGTATTTT. It yields the protein CASSQDLASTDTQYF.

In this sample, this clonotype turned up many times. This rearrangement joins TRBV20-1 to TRBJ1-4, with unresolved D. CDR3 size: 15 residues. V lost 4 bases and J lost 0, with 12 bases in between. Germline V gene sequence: CDR1 DFQATT, CDR2 SNEGSKA (reference sequence). CDR3 DNA sequence: TGCAGTGCTAAGGCACCCTCTGCAACTAATGAAAAACTGTTTTTT. This encodes CSAKAPSATNEKLFF.

This clonotype was detected many times. The V gene is TRBV10-3, the J gene TRBJ2-7; maybe TRBD2 (5 bases). The CDR3 spans 13 residues. Trimming removed 2 bases at V and 0 bases at J, with 5 bases between. Per the germline V gene, CDR1 is ENHRY and CDR2 is SYGVKD. The CDR3 protein is CAISEGSSYEQYF. CDR3 DNA: TGTGCCATCAGTGAGGGGAGCTCCTACGAGCAGTACTTC.

Here the CDR3 reads CASSVTRAGRHEQFF. DNA for the CDR3: TGTGCCAGCAGCGTAACACGAGCGGGACGCCATGAGCAGTTCTTC. V is TRBV4-2 and J is TRBJ2-1; 7 bases align to TRBD2. V was clipped by 5 bases and J by 8 bases; unmatched bases: 12. CDR3 length: 15 residues. Per the germline V gene, CDR1 is LGHNA and CDR2 is YNFKEQ.

This clonotype was seen at least ten times. This chain links TRBV18 with TRBJ2-5, with D uncertain. This CDR3 comprises 13 residues. The germline V and J ends were trimmed by 0 bases and 6 bases, with 8 bases remaining between them. Germline values: CDR1 KGHSH, CDR2 LQKENI. In nucleotides, the CDR3 is TGTGCCAGCTCACCACCTTCTAAGAAGACCCAGTACTTC. Residues: CASSPPSKKTQYF.

Comments on this clonotype: One end of the junction fails to match germline, which may point to a read error. CDR3 sequence (DNA): TGTGCCAGCGAATTGGTTCCCTACCAAGGGACCCAGTACTTC. Translation gives CASELVPYQGTQYF. The genes are TRBV6-1 and TRBJ2-5; D not resolved. The CDR3 is made up of 14 amino acids. Germline lookup yields CDR1 MNHNS and CDR2 SASEGT.

This clonotype was seen a handful of times. This chain joins TRBV29-1 and TRBJ1-1; D might be TRBD1 (5 bases). The CDR3 has 14 residues. CDR1 SQVTM and CDR2 ANQGSEA come from the germline V gene. The V and J ends lost 6 bases and 1 base respectively, with 15 bases between them. This chain's CDR3 is CSVTPQGTNTEAFF. In nucleotides, the CDR3 is TGCAGCGTCACTCCCCAAGGGACGAACACTGAAGCTTTCTTT.

This clonotype was seen only a few times. The chain links TRBV14 to TRBJ2-2; D unclear. CDR3 size: 18 residues. The V gene's germline CDR1 is SGHDN and CDR2 FVKESK. V was trimmed by 2 bases and J by 1 base, leaving 17 bases between them. CDR3 nucleotide sequence: TGTGCCAGCAGCCAACCCGGTGGTATCCCCTGGAACACCGGGGAGCTGTTTTTT. As protein: CASSQPGGIPWNTGELFF.